This T cell receptor (beta chain) stems from a study of cytomegalovirus exposure and HLA in healthy donors (dated by TCRdb to about 2017). In the study overall: An earlier analysis of approximately 590 of the donors reported 250 to 350 Gb of sequence data and more than 90 million unique TCR beta sequences from some 180 million T cells. An early release that covered fewer than 800 HLA-typed donors contained about 290 gigabases of sequencing data and around 85 million unique TCR sequences. The genetic ancestry cluster associated with self-reported Caucasian donors included about four fifths of the roughly 390 genotyped donors. The study was designed to test whether signatures of past pathogen exposure could be identified by cataloging public T cell receptors. The T cell repertoires of about 700 subjects were profiled by immunosequencing and related to cytomegalovirus serostatus. Besides the first cohort of hundreds of subjects, a separate validation cohort made up of roughly 120 different subjects was used. To predict cytomegalovirus infection status, the study brought together high-throughput TCR immunosequencing, statistical association of individual TCRs with disease status, and machine learning. To study patterns of TCR occurrence, a later analysis re-analyzed previously published TCR beta repertoires from around 700 donors and added high-resolution HLA genotyping. The later analysis used no new phenotypic data to find candidate immune exposures, relying instead on TCR beta sequences and their occurrence across donors. An earlier analysis of 587 of the donors used high-throughput TCR beta sequencing to judge whether each TCR beta V gene segment behaved as functional or pseudogenic. Donor age, sex, ethnicity and CMV serostatus were compiled together with the repertoire data. Genome-wide SNP genotypes for about 60% of the 666 donors were used in a later genetic analysis, which treated that subset as a discovery cohort. All discovery cohort repertoires had been generated on a single sequencing platform. Class I and class II HLA loci were covered by the typing at four-digit resolution. Typing coverage differed by locus: A, B, C, DRB1 and DQB1 were typed in roughly 629-640 donors, DQA1 in about 500, DPA1 in nearly 610, and DPB1 in 400 to 490. Four to six DR-DQ haplotypes were handled as single units for association and clustering, since linkage in the cohort was strong. Across 300 to 400 genotyped donors of the cohort, an average of approximately 240,000 unique TCR beta nucleotide sequences per donor were sequenced, and roughly 18% of those sequences were non-productive.

The cohort comprised 550 to 700 healthy bone marrow donors. At the time of sampling, all cohort members were nominally healthy, though unrecorded immune exposures were likely present. The donor was CMV seropositive and was included in the group of 250 to 300 seropositive cohort members. Each donor provided a peripheral blood sample, and peripheral blood mononuclear cells were used for TCR beta sequencing. Genomic DNA extraction from the blood cell samples was performed with the Qiagen DNeasy Blood Extraction Kit. The germline V gene sets CDR1 to SGHTA and CDR2 to FQGTGA. Inclusive of the bounding cysteine and phenylalanine, the CDR3 is 14 residues long. Only CDR3 DNA remains: 42 bases, in frame from the first base. V gives up 4 bases and J gives up 0 bases, and the segment between their germline ends measures 4 bases. The paper's findings and limits, for the study overall: Linkage disequilibrium might explain the correlated functional status among segregating V segments, but an unknown experimental factor could not be excluded. A few of the identified cytomegalovirus-associated TCR beta chains were confirmed in vitro to be specific for cytomegalovirus antigens. Compared with equally common non-associated chains, HLA-associated TCR beta chains in a later analysis were more clonally expanded and had lower generation probabilities. Immune exposure information for the cohort was limited to CMV serostatus. An earlier analysis of around 540 of the donors showed that most TCR beta V segments appeared in productive rearrangements either about 87% or about 30% of the time, which broadly matched IMGT annotations. The study gave a list of some 150 TCR beta chains associated with cytomegalovirus. In a later genetic analysis, a missense DCLRE1C variant was associated with V-gene and J-gene trimming of TCR beta chains, and the association was replicated in an independent cohort. In a later analysis, TCR association rates were found to vary across HLA loci, with the most associated TCRs seen for DRB1 alleles and the fewest for HLA-C alleles. A later analysis reported that several top co-occurrence clusters appeared linked to parvovirus B19, influenza, CMV and Epstein-Barr virus. The cohort was sequenced for TCR beta chains only, and without alpha or paired-chain data the features that could be detected were limited. While some public TCRs were present in many individuals, most TCR sequences turned up only very rarely across donors. The authors suggested that the approach could potentially be extended to other disease states and immunological phenotypes. HLA typing was unavailable for some donors at each locus, so association tests used only the typed subset. Because the 87-base-pair reads could not distinguish some IMGT-functional V segments, including TRBV6-2 and TRBV6-3, those segments were excluded. Compared with the roughly 670-donor mean, donors in an Asian-associated ancestry cluster had fewer N-insertions in productive TCRs, according to a later genetic analysis. Roughly uniform sequencing depth across donors was assumed in presence/absence analyses, although this assumption may not hold. A further reported finding was that TCR beta sequences accurately predicted the HLA-A and HLA-B alleles for most subjects in the first cohort. Strong co-occurrence of HLA alleles, especially DR and DQ, made assigning TCR associations to individual alleles difficult. According to a later analysis, most CMV-associated TCR beta chains appeared to be HLA-restricted, and the HLA associations seemed to be driven largely by CMV exposure. In both the original and validation cohorts, the classifier was reported to diagnose cytomegalovirus status with high specificity and sensitivity. A group of highly shared sequence variants was considered likely to be a technical artifact of the sequencing pipeline. A later analysis associated some 17,000 TCR beta sequences with specific HLA alleles at a false discovery rate of 0.05. Approximately 18 rarely observed V segments, including chromosome 9 orphons, were excluded from the earlier analysis of about 500 of the donors because counts were too low.

On this clone: What antigen it recognizes has not been identified. The sample holds no much larger clone one base away, and base qualities are not on file.

The library was built by means of the immunoSEQ multiplex PCR assay. For the multiplex PCR, a mixture combining 60 forward primers for TCR Vbeta segments and 13 reverse primers for TCR Jbeta segments was used. The CDR3 region of rearranged TCR beta genes was amplified from genomic DNA with a multiplex PCR assay. The amplified TCR beta libraries were sequenced on the Illumina HiSeq System as 87-base-pair reads. Per the authors' processing: Across the roughly 670 repertoires, a later analysis counted approximately 83 million unique TCR beta chains, roughly 11 million of which were shared by at least two donors. To remove PCR and sequencing errors, raw reads were error-corrected and collapsed into unique sequences using a nearest-neighbor algorithm that merged closely related sequences. V, D and J gene segments were assigned by aligning CDR3 sequences to IMGT reference sequences. For a sequence to be retained, a match of at least six nucleotides was required to both a V gene segment and a J gene segment. A rearrangement was called productive if the CDR3 had no stop codons and remained in frame with V and J, and every other rearrangement was called non-productive. CDR3 was defined according to IMGT convention as the region running from the second conserved V-encoded cysteine to the conserved J-encoded phenylalanine. Sequences without an unambiguous match to a single V gene segment were excluded from the earlier analysis of several hundred of the donors. In an earlier analysis of some 590 of the donors, V segments were called functional above 56.7% productive rearrangements and were called segregating when the between-donor standard deviation exceeded 5%. A statistical classification framework was built for diagnosing cytomegalovirus status from the catalog of TCR beta chain sequences. A later analysis assigned V and J genes by comparing TCR nucleotide sequences with IMGT/GENE-DB human TR gene sequences. The TCRdist pipeline was used in a later analysis to assign CDR3 sequences and most-parsimonious VDJ recombination scenarios. In a later analysis, each TCR beta chain was defined by its CDR3 amino acid sequence together with its V-gene family, and reads lacking a unique V-gene family were excluded. As a way to deal with suspected cross-contamination and a sequencing artifact, a later analysis dropped 500 to 700 nucleotide sequences that were highly shared and had low generation probability. A later analysis calculated a clonal expansion index for each public chain from normalized within-repertoire ranks of inferred template counts. In a later analysis, generation probabilities were computed with a VDJ recombination model fitted to out-of-frame rearrangements, and the resulting probabilities were checked against IGoR. In a later analysis, hypergeometric tests were used to score TCR-TCR, TCR-HLA and TCR-CMV co-occurrence, with a repertoire-size bias correction applied to TCR pairs. In a later analysis, false discovery rates were estimated by permuting HLA or CMV assignments 20 times. In a later analysis, co-occurring TCRs were grouped using DBSCAN, with TCRdist sequence similarity added in when clustering inside HLA-allele-positive subsets. Co-occurrence clustering excluded repertoires with fewer than 30,000 or more than 120,000 public chains, plus five with anomalous nucleotide sharing. This is the immuneACCESS table as TCRdb keeps it, with only in-frame sequences that have V and J called. A part of the clones is gone; compared with another copy, unresolved V genes explain less than half, and the rest is unexplained. That table is the source of V, J and clone size, and D and trimming were worked out from the DNA. This sample has some 140,000 clones in its table, and more than 60% of those were observed once. The biggest ten clones account for 8.8% of the sample.

The sequence came from a woman between 50 and 59 years old in good health and CMV-seropositive. This chain joins TRBV7-3 to TRBJ2-6, with the D segment identity uncertain. Sequencing was carried out using PBMCs. The nucleotide sequence is given as TGTGCCAGCAGCTCCAACTCTGGGGCCAACGTCCTGACTTTC. Its coded protein is CASSSNSGANVLTF.